This T cell receptor (beta chain) was identified during a study of neurological immune-mediated disorders. The sample holds a few counts of this clonotype. TCRdb independently ran MiXCR on the 5' RACE reads; one entry per CDR3 protein. In the table there are about 66,000 distinct CDR3 sequences, 4% to 6% of which are singletons. The CDR3 runs to 14 residues. The V gene end was trimmed by 1 base and the J gene end by 8 bases; junction bases not matched to a gene: 3. V usage is TRBV12-3 or TRBV12-4 and J usage is TRBJ2-5, with TRBD2 identical over 11 bases. The clonotype was recovered from a woman in her 30s with multiple sclerosis. Sequencing was performed on PBMCs. Written as DNA, the CDR3 is TGTGCCAGCAGTTTAGTAGCGGGGGGGCCCACCCAGTACTTC. It translates to CASSLVAGGPTQYF.